This TCR beta chain was observed in a study of cytomegalovirus exposure and HLA in healthy donors. The study's findings and limits: As a later analysis revealed, most CMV-associated TCR beta chains appeared HLA-restricted. From TCR beta sequences, most subjects' HLA-A and HLA-B alleles were reportedly predicted accurately. It was reported in a later analysis that an Asian-associated ancestry cluster showed fewer N-insertions than the roughly 660-donor mean. In a later analysis, at a false discovery rate of 0.05, over 15,000 TCR beta sequences were associated with HLA alleles.

PCR used 60 Vbeta primers and 13 Jbeta primers. Clones were sequenced by immunoSEQ multiplex PCR, and TCRdb holds only the in-frame ones, with some missing. The sample lists around 150,000 clones, 70% to 80% occurring once. A remark on this clone: What it binds is not known.

V was clipped by 0 bases and J by 4 bases, with 12 bases between them. CDR3 length: 15 amino acids. Germline V lookup: CDR1 SEHNR, CDR2 FQNEAQ (reference sequence). The receptor comes from a man aged 40-49 years in good health and CMV-seronegative. The sample was PBMCs. The chain combines TRBV7-9 with TRBJ1-2; no definite D call. CDR3 DNA: TGTGCCAGCAGCTTAGCGGTCGCGGGAGGCTATGGCTACACCTTC. Translated: CASSLAVAGGYGYTF.